Shown below are 7 T cell receptor beta chains from a single sample sequenced in a study of CD4 T cells in relation to SARS-CoV-2 and coronaviruses. These receptors have no known antigen. CD4+ T cells from unexposed donors were obtained before the COVID-19 pandemic (2011-2018). CD4+ T cells were isolated from the cells after more than nine days of culture. Clones were read by immunoSEQ multiplex PCR, and TCRdb kept only the in-frame ones, dropping some. This sample yields about 11,000 clones, of which roughly 72% are seen a single time; 18% belongs to the top ten. Sequencing used CD4+ T cells from PBMCs, cultured in vitro. Receptor source: a human donor in good health.

This clone was seen only once. The chain combines TRBV6-6 with TRBJ2-7; D unresolved. Trimming pared 2 bases from V and 5 bases from J, leaving 7 bases between. Germline V gene lookup returns CDR1 MNHNY and CDR2 SVGAGI (reference sequence). The CDR3 covers 12 residues. The DNA of the CDR3 is TGTGCCAGCAGTTACATTGGGCACGAGCAGTACTTC. The encoded protein is CASSYIGHEQYF.

The chain employs TRBV9 and TRBJ2-3; TRBD2 agrees at 11 bases. Trimming at V came to 1 base and at J to 6 bases, leaving 7 bases not matched to a gene. From germline, CDR1 is SGDLS and CDR2 YYNGEE. The CDR3 length is 16 residues. This CDR3 is CASSVFSGGALDTQYF. Here the CDR3 DNA reads TGTGCCAGCAGCGTATTTAGCGGGGGGGCGCTGGATACGCAGTATTTT. Drawing the rest from reference TRBV9 and TRBJ2-3, the complete variable domain is DSGVTQTPKHLITATGQRVTLRCSPRSGDLSVYWYQQSLDQGLQFLIQYYNGEERAKGNILERFSAQQFPDLHSELNLSSLELGDSALYFCASSVFSGGALDTQYFGPGTRLTVL.

V gene TRBV6-2 or TRBV6-3 combines with J gene TRBJ2-1, with 9 bases aligning to TRBD1. This CDR3 has 17 residues. The germline V gene encodes CDR1 MNHEY and CDR2 SVGEGT. V shed 2 bases, J shed 7 bases, and the junction held 12 bases outside the gene matches. The CDR3 DNA reads as TGTGCCAGCAGTTACCGAGAGGGGACAGGGTCGTGGAATGAGCAGTTCTTC. As protein: CASSYREGTGSWNEQFF.

This clone appeared once. The chain employs TRBV29-1 and TRBJ1-3; 7 bases map to TRBD1. The CDR3 length is 13 residues. Germline lookup yields CDR1 SQVTM and CDR2 ANQGSEA. V shed 7 bases, J shed 3 bases, and the junction held 6 bases outside the gene matches. CDR3 nucleotides: TGCAGCGGCGTCAGGGGGAATGGAAACACCATATATTTT. Translated: CSGVRGNGNTIYF.

The genes are TRBV19 and TRBJ2-7; 12 bases align to TRBD2. Germline-derived CDR1 and CDR2 are LNHDA and SQIVND (reference sequence). Trimming cost V 4 bases and J 7 bases; bases outside gene matches: 5. The CDR3 is made up of 14 amino acids. CDR3 coding DNA: TGTGCCAGTAGTACGACTAGCGGGAGTAGTGAGCAGTACTTC. This gives the protein CASSTTSGSSEQYF. Variable domain in full (rest from reference TRBV19 and TRBJ2-7): DGGITQSPKYLFRKEGQNVTLSCEQNLNHDAMYWYRQDPGQGLRLIYYSQIVNDFQKGDIAEGYSVSREKKESFPLTVTSAQKNPTAFYLCASSTTSGSSEQYFGPGTRLTVT.

The chain links TRBV5-6 to TRBJ2-7; perhaps TRBD1 as D (6 bases). The CDR3 is 15 amino acids. In germline, CDR1 is SGHDT, CDR2 YYEEEE. Trimming pared 0 bases from V and 2 bases from J, leaving 12 bases between. The CDR3 spells CASSLGAGAAYEQYF. CDR3 DNA sequence: TGTGCCAGCAGCTTGGGGGCAGGGGCGGCCTACGAGCAGTACTTC.

The table lists this clone with a count of one. The chain employs TRBV6-5 and TRBJ1-5; a possible D gene is TRBD1 (6 bases). Germline V CDR1 and CDR2: MNHEY, SVGAGI. The V end lost 6 bases, the J end lost 6 bases, and 9 bases lay between the germline ends. The length of the CDR3 is 12 residues. The DNA of the CDR3 is TGTGCCAGCAGACAGGGAAGTCAGCCCCAGCATTTT. This translates into CASRQGSQPQHF.